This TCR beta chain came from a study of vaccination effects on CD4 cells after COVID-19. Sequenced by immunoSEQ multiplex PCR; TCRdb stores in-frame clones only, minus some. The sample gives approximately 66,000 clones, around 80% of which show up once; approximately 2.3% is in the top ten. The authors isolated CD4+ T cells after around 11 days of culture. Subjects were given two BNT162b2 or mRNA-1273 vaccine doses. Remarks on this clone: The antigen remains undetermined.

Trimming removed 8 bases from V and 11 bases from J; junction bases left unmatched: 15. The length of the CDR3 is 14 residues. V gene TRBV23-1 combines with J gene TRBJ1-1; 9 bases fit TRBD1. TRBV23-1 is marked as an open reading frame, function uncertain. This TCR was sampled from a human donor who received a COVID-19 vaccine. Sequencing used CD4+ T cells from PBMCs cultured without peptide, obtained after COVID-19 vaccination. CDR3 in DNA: TGCGCCAGCCCCATTTTTAGACAGGGGGAAGGGGCTTTCTTT. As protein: CASPIFRQGEGAFF.